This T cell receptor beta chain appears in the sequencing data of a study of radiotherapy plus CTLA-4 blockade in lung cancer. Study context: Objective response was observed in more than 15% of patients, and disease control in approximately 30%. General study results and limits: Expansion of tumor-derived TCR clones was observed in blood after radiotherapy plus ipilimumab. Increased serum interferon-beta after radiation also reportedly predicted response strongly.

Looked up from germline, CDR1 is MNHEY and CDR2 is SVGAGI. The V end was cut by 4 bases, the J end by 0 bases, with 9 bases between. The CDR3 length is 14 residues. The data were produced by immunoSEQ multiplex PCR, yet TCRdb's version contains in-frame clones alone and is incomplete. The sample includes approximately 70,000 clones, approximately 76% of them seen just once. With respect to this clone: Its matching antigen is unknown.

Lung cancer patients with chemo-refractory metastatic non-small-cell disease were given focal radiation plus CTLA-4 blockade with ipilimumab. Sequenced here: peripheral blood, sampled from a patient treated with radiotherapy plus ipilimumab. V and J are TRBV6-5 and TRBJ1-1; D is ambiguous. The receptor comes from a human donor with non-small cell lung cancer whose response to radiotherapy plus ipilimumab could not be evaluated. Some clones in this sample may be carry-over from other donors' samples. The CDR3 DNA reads TGTGCCAGCAGTTCGGCAGGCATGAACACTGAAGCTTTCTTT. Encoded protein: CASSSAGMNTEAFF.